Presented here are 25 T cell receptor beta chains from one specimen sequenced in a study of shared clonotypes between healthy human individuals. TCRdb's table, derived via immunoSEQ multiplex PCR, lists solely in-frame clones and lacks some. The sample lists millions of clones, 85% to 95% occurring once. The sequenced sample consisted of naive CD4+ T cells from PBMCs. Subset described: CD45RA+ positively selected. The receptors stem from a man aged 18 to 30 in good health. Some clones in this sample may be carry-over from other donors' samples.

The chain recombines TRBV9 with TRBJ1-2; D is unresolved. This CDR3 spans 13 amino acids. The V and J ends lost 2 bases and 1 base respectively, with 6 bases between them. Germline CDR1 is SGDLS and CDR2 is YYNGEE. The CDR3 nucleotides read TGTGCCAGCAGCGTGGCACTTAACTATGGCTACACCTTC. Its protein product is CASSVALNYGYTF.

This CDR3 reads CASSQSGGPNTDTQYF. The CDR3 region has the DNA TGCGCCAGCAGCCAAAGCGGAGGCCCGAACACAGATACGCAGTATTTT. The chain links TRBV4-1 to TRBJ2-3; tentative D call: TRBD2 (5 bases). V lost 2 bases to trimming and J lost 2 bases, with 14 bases between them. The CDR3 spans 16 residues. Germline assignment: CDR1 MGHRA and CDR2 YSYEKL.

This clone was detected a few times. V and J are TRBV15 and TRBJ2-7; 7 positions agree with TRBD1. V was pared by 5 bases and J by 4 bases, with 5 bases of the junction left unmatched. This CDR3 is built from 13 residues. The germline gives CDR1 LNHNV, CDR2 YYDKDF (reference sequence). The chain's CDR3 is CATSVGQLYEQYF. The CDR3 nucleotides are TGTGCCACCAGCGTGGGACAGTTATACGAGCAGTACTTC.

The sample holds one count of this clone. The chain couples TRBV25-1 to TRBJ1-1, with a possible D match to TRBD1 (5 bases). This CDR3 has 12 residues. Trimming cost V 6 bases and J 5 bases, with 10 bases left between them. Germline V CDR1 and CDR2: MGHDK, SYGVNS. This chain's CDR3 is CASRRGLTEAFF. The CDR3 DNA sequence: TGTGCCAGCAGAAGGGGTTTGACTGAAGCTTTCTTT.

DNA for the CDR3: TGTGCCAGCAGTCGGACCAGGGGCCCCTACAATGAGCAGTTCTTC. Its translation is CASSRTRGPYNEQFF. The chain uses TRBV7-2 and TRBJ2-1, with a weak D call TRBD1 (6 bases). V was cut by 6 bases and J by 2 bases, with 14 bases left in between. Germline V gene sequence: CDR1 SGHTA, CDR2 FQGNSA. CDR3 length equals 15 residues.

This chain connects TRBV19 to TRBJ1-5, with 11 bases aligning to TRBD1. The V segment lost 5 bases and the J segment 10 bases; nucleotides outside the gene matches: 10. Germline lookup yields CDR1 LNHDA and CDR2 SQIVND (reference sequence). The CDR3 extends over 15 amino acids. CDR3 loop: CASSARDRGTEPQHF. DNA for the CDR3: TGTGCCAGTAGTGCCCGGGACAGGGGGACCGAACCCCAGCATTTT.

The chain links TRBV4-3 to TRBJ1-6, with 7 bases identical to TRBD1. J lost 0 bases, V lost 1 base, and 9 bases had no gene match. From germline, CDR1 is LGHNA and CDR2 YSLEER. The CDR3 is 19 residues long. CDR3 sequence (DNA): TGCGCCAGCAGCCAAGGAGCCGGGACAGCAAGCTCCTATAATTCACCCCTCCACTTT. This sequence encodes CASSQGAGTASSYNSPLHF.

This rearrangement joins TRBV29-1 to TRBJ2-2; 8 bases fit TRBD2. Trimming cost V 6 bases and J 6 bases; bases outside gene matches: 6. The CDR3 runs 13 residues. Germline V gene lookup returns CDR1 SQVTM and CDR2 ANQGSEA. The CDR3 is CSVPGLGAGELFF. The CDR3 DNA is TGCAGCGTACCGGGACTAGGGGCCGGGGAGCTGTTTTTT.

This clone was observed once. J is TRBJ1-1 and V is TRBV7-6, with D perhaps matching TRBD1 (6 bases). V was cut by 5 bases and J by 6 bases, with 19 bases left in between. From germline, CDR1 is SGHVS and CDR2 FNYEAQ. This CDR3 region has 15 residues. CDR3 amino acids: CASSVQRGAFAEAFF. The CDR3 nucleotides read TGTGCCAGCAGCGTCCAACGGGGGGCGTTCGCTGAAGCTTTCTTT.

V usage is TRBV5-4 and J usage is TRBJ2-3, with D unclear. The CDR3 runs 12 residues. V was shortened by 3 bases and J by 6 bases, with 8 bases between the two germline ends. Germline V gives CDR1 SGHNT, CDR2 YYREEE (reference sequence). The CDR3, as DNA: TGTGCCAGCAGCTGGCCTAGGGATACGCAGTATTTT. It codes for CASSWPRDTQYF.

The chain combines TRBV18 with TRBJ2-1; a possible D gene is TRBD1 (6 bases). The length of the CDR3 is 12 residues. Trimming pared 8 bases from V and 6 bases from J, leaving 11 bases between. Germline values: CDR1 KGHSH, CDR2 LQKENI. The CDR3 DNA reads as TGTGCCAGCCGACAGGCCGCCAATGAGCAGTTCTTC. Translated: CASRQAANEQFF.

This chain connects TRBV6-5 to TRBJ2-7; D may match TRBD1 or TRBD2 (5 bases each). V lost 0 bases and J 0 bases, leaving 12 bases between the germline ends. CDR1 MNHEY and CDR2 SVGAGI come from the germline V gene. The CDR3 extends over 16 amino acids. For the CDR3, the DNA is TGTGCCAGCAGTTACTCGACGGGGCTCCCCTCCTACGAGCAGTACTTC. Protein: CASSYSTGLPSYEQYF.

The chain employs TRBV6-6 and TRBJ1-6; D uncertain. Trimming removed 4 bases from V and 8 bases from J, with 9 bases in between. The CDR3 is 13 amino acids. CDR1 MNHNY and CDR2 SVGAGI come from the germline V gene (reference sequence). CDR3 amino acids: CASSSAPYSPLHF. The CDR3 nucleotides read TGTGCCAGCAGTTCTGCCCCCTATTCACCCCTCCACTTT.

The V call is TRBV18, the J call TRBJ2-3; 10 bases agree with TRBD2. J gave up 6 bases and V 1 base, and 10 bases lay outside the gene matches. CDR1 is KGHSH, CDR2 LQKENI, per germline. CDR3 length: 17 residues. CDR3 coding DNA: TGTGCCAGCTCACCACGCGGCCTAGCGGGAGATAAGGATACGCAGTATTTT. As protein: CASSPRGLAGDKDTQYF.

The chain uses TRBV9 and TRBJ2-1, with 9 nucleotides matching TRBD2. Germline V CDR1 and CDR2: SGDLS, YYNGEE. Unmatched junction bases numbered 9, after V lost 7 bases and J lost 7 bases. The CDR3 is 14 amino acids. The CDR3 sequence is CASRPGLAPNEQFF. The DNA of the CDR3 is TGTGCCAGCCGTCCGGGACTAGCCCCGAATGAGCAGTTCTTC. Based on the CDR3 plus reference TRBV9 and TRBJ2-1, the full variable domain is DSGVTQTPKHLITATGQRVTLRCSPRSGDLSVYWYQQSLDQGLQFLIQYYNGEERAKGNILERFSAQQFPDLHSELNLSSLELGDSALYFCASRPGLAPNEQFFGPGTRLTVL.

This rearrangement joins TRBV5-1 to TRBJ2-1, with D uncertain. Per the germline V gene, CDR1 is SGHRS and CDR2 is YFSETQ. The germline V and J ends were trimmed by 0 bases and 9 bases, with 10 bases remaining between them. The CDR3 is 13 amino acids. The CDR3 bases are TGCGCCAGCAGCTTGGGTCTGATCGGTGAGCAGTTCTTC. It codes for CASSLGLIGEQFF.

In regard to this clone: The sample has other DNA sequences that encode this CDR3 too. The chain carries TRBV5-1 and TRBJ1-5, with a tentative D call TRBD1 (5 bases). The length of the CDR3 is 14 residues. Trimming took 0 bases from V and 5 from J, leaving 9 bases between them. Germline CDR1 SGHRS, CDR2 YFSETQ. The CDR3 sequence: CASSLGGTDQPQHF. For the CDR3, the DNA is TGCGCCAGCAGCTTGGGGGGGACCGATCAGCCCCAGCATTTT. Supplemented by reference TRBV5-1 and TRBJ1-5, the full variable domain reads KAGVTQTPRYLIKTRGQQVTLSCSPISGHRSVSWYQQTPGQGLQFLFEYFSETQRNKGNFPGRFSGRQFSNSRSEMNVSTLELGDSALYLCASSLGGTDQPQHFGDGTRLSIL.

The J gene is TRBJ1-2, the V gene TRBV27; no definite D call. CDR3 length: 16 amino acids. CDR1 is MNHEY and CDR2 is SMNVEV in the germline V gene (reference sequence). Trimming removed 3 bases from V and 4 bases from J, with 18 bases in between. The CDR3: CASSFSGPPLPYGYTF. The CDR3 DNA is TGTGCCAGCAGTTTCTCCGGCCCTCCTCTTCCCTATGGCTACACCTTC.

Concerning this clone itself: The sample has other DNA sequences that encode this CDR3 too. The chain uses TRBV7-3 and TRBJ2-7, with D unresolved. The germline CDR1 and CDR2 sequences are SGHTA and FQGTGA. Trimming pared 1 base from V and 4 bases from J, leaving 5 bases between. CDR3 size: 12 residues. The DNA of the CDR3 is TGTGCCAGCAGCTTAAACGGATACGAGCAGTACTTC. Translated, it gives CASSLNGYEQYF.

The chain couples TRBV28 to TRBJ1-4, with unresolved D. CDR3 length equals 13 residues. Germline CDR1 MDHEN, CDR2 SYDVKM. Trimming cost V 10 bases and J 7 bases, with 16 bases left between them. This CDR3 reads CATNAVSTEKLFF. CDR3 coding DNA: TGTGCCACAAACGCGGTATCTACTGAAAAACTGTTTTTT.

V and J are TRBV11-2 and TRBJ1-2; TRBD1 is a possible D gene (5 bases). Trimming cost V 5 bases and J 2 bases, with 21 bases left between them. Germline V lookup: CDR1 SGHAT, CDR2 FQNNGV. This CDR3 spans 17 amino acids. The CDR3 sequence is CASSMSRGVVENYGYTF. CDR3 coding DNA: TGTGCCAGCAGCATGTCCCGGGGCGTGGTGGAGAACTATGGCTACACCTTC.

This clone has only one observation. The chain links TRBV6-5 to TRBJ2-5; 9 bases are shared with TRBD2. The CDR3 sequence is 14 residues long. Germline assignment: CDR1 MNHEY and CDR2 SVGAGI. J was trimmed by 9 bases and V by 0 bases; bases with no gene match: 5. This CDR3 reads CASSYSNLAGSQYF. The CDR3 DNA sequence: TGTGCCAGCAGTTACTCGAATCTAGCGGGATCCCAGTACTTC.

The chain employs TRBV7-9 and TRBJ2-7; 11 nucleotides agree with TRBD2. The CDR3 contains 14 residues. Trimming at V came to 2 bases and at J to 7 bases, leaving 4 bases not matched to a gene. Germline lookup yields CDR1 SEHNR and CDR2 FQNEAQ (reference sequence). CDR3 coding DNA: TGTGCCAGCAGCTTACTACTAGCGGGGGAGGAGCAGTACTTC. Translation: CASSLLLAGEEQYF.

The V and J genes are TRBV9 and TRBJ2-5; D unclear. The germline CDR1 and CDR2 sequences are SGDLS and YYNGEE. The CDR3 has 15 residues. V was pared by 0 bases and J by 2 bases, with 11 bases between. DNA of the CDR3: TGTGCCAGCAGCGTAGGATGGGCGGCACAAGAGACCCAGTACTTC. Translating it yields CASSVGWAAQETQYF. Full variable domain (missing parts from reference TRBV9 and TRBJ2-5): DSGVTQTPKHLITATGQRVTLRCSPRSGDLSVYWYQQSLDQGLQFLIQYYNGEERAKGNILERFSAQQFPDLHSELNLSSLELGDSALYFCASSVGWAAQETQYFGPGTRLLVL.

The CDR3 DNA is TGTGCCAGCAGCTTAGCGTCGGGAGGGCTGCTCGCAGGGCGGGCAGGGTACTTC. Translating it yields CASSLASGGLLAGRAGYF. The chain combines TRBV7-2 with TRBJ2-7; 8 bases are shared with TRBD2. CDR3 length: 18 amino acids. CDR1 is SGHTA and CDR2 is FQGNSA in the germline V gene. The V segment lost 0 bases and the J segment 12 bases; nucleotides outside the gene matches: 22.